This T cell receptor (beta chain) appears in the sequencing data of a study of blood T cell repertoires in COVID-19. CDR3 length: 13 residues. The germline V gene encodes CDR1 SGHTA and CDR2 FQGNSA. Losses at the gene ends were 3 bases for V and 6 bases for J; bases not matched to a gene: 4. Method: immunoSEQ multiplex PCR; TCRdb's copy keeps in-frame clones and lacks some. The sample includes about 260,000 clones, approximately 89% of them seen just once. The rearrangement uses TRBV7-2 and TRBJ2-7, with 8 bases identical to TRBD2. This TCR came from a man between 40 and 49 years old who had recovered from COVID-19. The sample comprised peripheral blood. The CDR3 here is CASSLTLAGEQYF. CDR3 nucleotide sequence: TGTGCCAGCAGCTTGACCCTAGCGGGCGAGCAGTACTTC.